The 29 T cell receptor beta chains presented below share a single source sample, sequenced in a study of T-cell reconstitution after alpha-beta-depleted transplantation in children. A TCRbeta library incorporating unique molecular identifiers was prepared. TCRdb recomputed calls from the PCR reads with MiXCR, one row per CDR3 protein. Of approximately 800,000 distinct CDR3 sequences listed, under 20% are singletons. The sample consisted of PBMCs, mostly from graft donor cells, taken 360 days after TCRalphabeta/CD19-depleted stem cell transplant. The receptor set was obtained from a male patient younger than 18 who had a stem cell transplant for acute lymphoblastic leukemia, so the T cells may come from the graft donor.

The chain employs TRBV29-1 and TRBJ2-3, with D unclear. Trimming removed 2 bases at V and 2 bases at J, with 14 bases between. The CDR3 is 15 amino acids. Germline CDR1 reads SQVTM; CDR2 reads ANQGSEA. The CDR3 sequence is CSVEYGRVTTDTQYF. The CDR3 DNA reads TGCAGCGTTGAATACGGAAGGGTAACCACAGATACGCAGTATTTT.

The sample holds many counts of this clonotype. V is TRBV6-5 and J is TRBJ2-5, with D perhaps matching TRBD2 (5 bases). Trimming took 0 bases from V and 5 from J, leaving 13 bases between them. CDR1 is MNHEY and CDR2 is SVGAGI in the germline V gene. The CDR3 runs to 15 residues. The CDR3 protein is CASSYSGVFRETQYF. CDR3 DNA: TGTGCCAGCAGTTACTCGGGAGTCTTTCGTGAGACCCAGTACTTC.

This chain links TRBV24-1 with TRBJ2-5; unclear D gene. Germline V lookup: CDR1 KGHDR, CDR2 SFDVKD. Trimming left V 1 base short and J 1 base short, with 9 bases between. The CDR3 contains 15 residues. The CDR3 region has the DNA TGTGCCACCAGTGATTTCCGGGTATCCCAAGAGACCCAGTACTTC. The encoded protein is CATSDFRVSQETQYF.

This clonotype was seen more than once but under ten times. This chain uses TRBV29-1 with TRBJ2-7; 7 bases match TRBD1. In germline, CDR1 is SQVTM, CDR2 ANQGSEA. CDR3 length: 14 residues. The J segment lost 4 bases and the V segment lost 0 bases, leaving 6 bases of the junction unmatched. The DNA of the CDR3 is TGCAGCGTTGAAGATAAGCGCAGGGGGTACGAGCAGTACTTC. It specifies CSVEDKRRGYEQYF.

As for this clonotype: A read error may produce the germline difference seen at one junction end. The rearrangement joins TRBV11-1 to TRBJ2-6, with D hard to call. The germline CDR1 and CDR2 sequences are SGHAT and FQDESV (reference sequence). The CDR3 contains 21 residues. This CDR3 reads CASSSPGPPLESSSGANVLTF. The CDR3 DNA follows: TGTGCTAGCAGCTCGCCGGGTCCACCTTTGGAATCGAGCTCTGGGGCCAACGTCCTGACTTTC. The variable domain in full, completed from reference TRBV11-1 and TRBJ2-6, reads EAEVAQSPRYKITEKSQAVAFWCDPISGHATLYWYRQILGQGPELLVQFQDESVVDDSQLPKDRFSAERLKGVDSTLKIQPAELGDSAMYLCASSSPGPPLESSSGANVLTFGAGSRLTVL.

This chain uses TRBV20-1 with TRBJ2-3, with D maybe TRBD2 (6 bases). The V gene's germline CDR1 is DFQATT and CDR2 SNEGSKA (reference sequence). This CDR3 has 15 amino acids. Deletions cut 3 bases from V and 0 bases from J, with 13 bases between. The CDR3 DNA reads as TGCAGTGCTAGCTCCCTGGGGACTAGCACAGATACGCAGTATTTT. Translation gives CSASSLGTSTDTQYF.

The V and J genes are TRBV29-1 and TRBJ2-5, with TRBD2 matching over 7 bases. CDR1 and CDR2 from the germline V gene are SQVTM and ANQGSEA. Trimming took 4 bases from V and 4 from J; bases not matched to a gene: 9. This CDR3 has 14 residues. CDR3 loop: CSVASGGGGETQYF. The CDR3 DNA reads as TGCAGCGTTGCCTCAGGCGGCGGGGGAGAGACCCAGTACTTC.

This clonotype has a handful of counts. The rearrangement uses TRBV28 and TRBJ2-1, with D unresolved. V gave up 3 bases and J gave up 0 bases, with 6 bases separating them. The germline V gene has CDR1 MDHEN and CDR2 SYDVKM. This CDR3 contains 14 residues. The CDR3 DNA reads as TGTGCCAGCAGTTTTAAGTACTCCTACAATGAGCAGTTCTTC. Translation gives CASSFKYSYNEQFF. The full variable domain, completed using reference TRBV28 and TRBJ2-1, is DVKVTQSSRYLVKRTGEKVFLECVQDMDHENMFWYRQDPGLGLRLIYFSYDVKMKEKGDIPEGYSVSREKKERFSLILESASTNQTSMYLCASSFKYSYNEQFFGPGTRLTVL.

This chain joins TRBV11-2 and TRBJ2-2; perhaps TRBD2 as D (6 bases). Deletions cut 6 bases from V and 4 bases from J, with 15 bases between. Germline values: CDR1 SGHAT, CDR2 FQNNGV. CDR3 length: 15 amino acids. The CDR3 nucleotides are TGTGCCAGCAGGTCCCTCCGGGGAGGCACCGGGGAGCTGTTTTTT. It specifies CASRSLRGGTGELFF.

This clonotype was detected a few times. The rearrangement uses TRBV18 and TRBJ2-7, with D unresolved. Looked up from germline, CDR1 is KGHSH and CDR2 is LQKENI. The CDR3 has 13 amino acids. Trimming removed 0 bases at V and 6 bases at J, with 9 bases between. Here the CDR3 reads CASSPPVWGEQYF. As DNA, the CDR3 is TGTGCCAGCTCACCACCGGTCTGGGGCGAGCAGTACTTC.

This clonotype was observed many times. The chain joins TRBV12-3 or TRBV12-4 to TRBJ1-1; TRBD1 aligns across 8 bases. The ends lost 2 bases at V and 4 bases at J; junction bases unmatched: 3. This CDR3 contains 14 residues. The CDR3 spells CASSLTGGITEAFF. CDR3 coding DNA: TGTGCCAGCAGTTTAACAGGGGGGATCACTGAAGCTTTCTTT.

This clonotype was detected a few times. This chain uses TRBV3-1 with TRBJ2-1, with 8 bases matching TRBD2. Germline CDR1 LGHDT, CDR2 YNNKEL (reference sequence). This CDR3 contains 15 residues. Germline trimming cut 6 bases from V and 9 bases from J; bases unmatched to any gene: 13. This CDR3 reads CASRLSGIGSAEQFF. CDR3 sequence (DNA): TGTGCCAGCAGGCTTAGCGGGATCGGCAGTGCTGAGCAGTTCTTC.

This clonotype showed up just a few times. The chain combines TRBV11-2 with TRBJ2-1; D uncertain. This CDR3 is built from 15 residues. CDR1 SGHAT and CDR2 FQNNGV come from the germline V gene. V lost 1 base, J lost 7 bases, and 14 bases lay in between. The CDR3, as DNA: TGTGCCAGCAGCTTAGGCGTGATGCAGGCTAATGAGCAGTTCTTC. Translating gives CASSLGVMQANEQFF.

The V gene is TRBV5-5, the J gene TRBJ1-2; the D is unclear. The germline V gene has CDR1 SGHKS and CDR2 YYEKEE (reference sequence). The ends were cut back, 4 bases at V and 8 bases at J, with 15 bases in the middle. The CDR3 loop spans 13 amino acids. The CDR3 here is CASSNPSHRGYTF. The CDR3 nucleotides read TGTGCCAGCAGCAACCCGTCCCACCGGGGCTACACCTTC.

This clonotype was seen at least ten times. The V gene is TRBV9, the J gene TRBJ2-3, with 7 bases identical to TRBD2. This CDR3 is built from 18 residues. V was pared by 0 bases and J by 3 bases, with 13 bases of the junction left unmatched. Germline V gene lookup returns CDR1 SGDLS and CDR2 YYNGEE. CDR3 protein: CASSVGPGGGSSTDTQYF. The CDR3 DNA reads TGTGCCAGCAGCGTAGGTCCGGGCGGCGGGAGTAGTACAGATACGCAGTATTTT. Combining the CDR3 with reference TRBV9 and TRBJ2-3 gives the whole variable domain DSGVTQTPKHLITATGQRVTLRCSPRSGDLSVYWYQQSLDQGLQFLIQYYNGEERAKGNILERFSAQQFPDLHSELNLSSLELGDSALYFCASSVGPGGGSSTDTQYFGPGTRLTVL.

Ten or more counts support this clonotype. The rearrangement uses TRBV20-1 and TRBJ2-7, with TRBD1 matching over 7 bases. The CDR3 loop spans 13 amino acids. The ends lost 4 bases at V and 0 bases at J; junction bases unmatched: 3. Germline CDR1 reads DFQATT; CDR2 reads SNEGSKA (reference sequence). The CDR3 sequence: CSATGDSSYEQYF. Written as DNA, the CDR3 is TGCAGTGCTACCGGGGACAGCTCCTACGAGCAGTACTTC.

This clonotype has a count of ten or more. CDR3 region: CASSQGQLRLHNSPLHF. The CDR3 nucleotides read TGCGCCAGCAGCCAAGGACAACTGCGCCTTCATAATTCACCCCTCCACTTT. The chain uses TRBV4-1 and TRBJ1-6; D ambiguous. Trimming took off 1 base at V and 5 bases at J, with 15 bases between the two ends. The CDR3 is made up of 17 amino acids. The germline V gene encodes CDR1 MGHRA and CDR2 YSYEKL.

This clonotype was seen a few times. The chain couples TRBV5-1 to TRBJ2-5, with 8 bases fitting TRBD2. V lost 1 base and J lost 4; bases outside the gene matches: 9. This CDR3 is 16 amino acids long. Germline V gene lookup returns CDR1 SGHRS and CDR2 YFSETQ. CDR3 sequence reads: CASSLPDGRAGETQYF. The CDR3 bases are TGCGCCAGCAGCTTGCCTGACGGGAGGGCCGGAGAGACCCAGTACTTC.

This clonotype was picked up a small number of times. The junction differs from germline at one of its ends, possibly a read error. The chain uses TRBV5-1 and TRBJ1-1; 9 bases are shared with TRBD1. The germline gives CDR1 SGHRS, CDR2 YFSETQ. The CDR3 has 15 residues. The chain's CDR3 is CASTLGQGVYTEAFF. DNA of the CDR3: TGCGCCAGCACCTTGGGACAGGGAGTGTACACTGAAGCTTTCTTT.

This clonotype has just a few counts. The genes are TRBV7-2 and TRBJ2-5, with TRBD1 identical over 9 bases. V lost 5 bases, J lost 5 bases, and 6 bases stayed unmatched. The CDR3 has 14 residues. CDR1 is SGHTA, CDR2 FQGNSA, per germline. This CDR3 reads CASSQDRGKETQYF. CDR3 coding DNA: TGTGCCAGCAGCCAGGACAGGGGAAAGGAGACCCAGTACTTC.

This clonotype was seen a few times. The chain joins TRBV4-1 to TRBJ2-1, with D possibly being TRBD1 (5 bases). The CDR3 is 16 residues long. The V end was cut by 3 bases, the J end by 5 bases, with 17 bases between. Germline-derived CDR1 and CDR2 are MGHRA and YSYEKL. The CDR3 spells CASSQPGRGFNNEQFF. In DNA, the CDR3 is TGCGCCAGCAGCCAGCCAGGAAGGGGCTTCAACAATGAGCAGTTCTTC.

This clonotype was seen more than once but under ten times. The chain couples TRBV5-1 to TRBJ2-7; D perhaps matches TRBD2 (6 bases). V gave up 0 bases and J gave up 4 bases, with 20 bases separating them. The CDR3 loop spans 17 amino acids. The germline V gene encodes CDR1 SGHRS and CDR2 YFSETQ. This CDR3 is CASSLEQGRDLLYEQYF. The CDR3 DNA reads TGCGCCAGCAGCTTGGAGCAAGGGCGGGATCTCCTTTACGAGCAGTACTTC.

There are a few counts of this clonotype. V and J are TRBV5-1 and TRBJ1-1, with TRBD1 identical over 8 bases. Germline lookup yields CDR1 SGHRS and CDR2 YFSETQ. This CDR3 is built from 17 residues. The trim removed 4 bases at V and 4 bases at J, leaving 15 bases unmatched. CDR3 region: CASSPPGQGAGVTEAFF. In DNA form, the CDR3 reads TGCGCCAGCAGCCCTCCCGGACAGGGTGCGGGGGTCACTGAAGCTTTCTTT.

The chain combines TRBV12-5 with TRBJ1-2; D unclear. The V and J ends lost 3 bases and 7 bases respectively, with 3 bases between them. The CDR3 sequence is 10 residues long. Germline V gene sequence: CDR1 LGHNT, CDR2 FRNRAP. In DNA, the CDR3 is TGTGCTAGTGGTTTCGGTGGCTACACCTTC. It encodes CASGFGGYTF.

This clonotype occurred a few times. The chain uses TRBV5-1 and TRBJ2-1; D is perhaps TRBD2 (8 bases). From germline, CDR1 is SGHRS and CDR2 YFSETQ. Trimming took 2 bases from V and 7 from J, leaving 28 bases between them. The CDR3 contains 19 residues. The CDR3, as DNA: TGCGCCAGCAGCTTAGGATTCCCGGTAGCGGGACAGCAGTGGAATGAGCAGTTCTTC. It yields the protein CASSLGFPVAGQQWNEQFF.

The chain recombines TRBV4-1 with TRBJ1-6, with D perhaps matching TRBD1 (5 bases). Germline CDR1 is MGHRA and CDR2 is YSYEKL. Deletions cut 0 bases from V and 10 bases from J, with 16 bases between. This CDR3 region has 16 residues. The CDR3 reads CASSQEVLRKGSPLHF. The CDR3 nucleotides read TGCGCCAGCAGCCAAGAGGTACTCAGGAAGGGGTCACCCCTCCACTTT.

This clonotype showed up many times. This chain joins TRBV20-1 and TRBJ2-5; a weak D match, TRBD1 (6 bases). The V gene lost 5 bases and the J gene lost 1 base, with 11 bases spanning the gap. CDR3 size: 13 residues. Germline CDR1 reads DFQATT; CDR2 reads SNEGSKA (reference sequence). The CDR3 loop reads CSAGQNPQETQYF. For the CDR3, the DNA is TGCAGTGCTGGACAGAACCCCCAAGAGACCCAGTACTTC.

The chain employs TRBV7-2 and TRBJ2-7, with D uncertain. Germline V gene data show CDR1 as SGHTA and CDR2 as FQGNSA. Trimming left V 8 bases short and J 0 bases short, with 17 bases between. This CDR3 contains 15 residues. The CDR3 is CASYRSAATSYEQYF. CDR3 nucleotides: TGTGCCAGCTATAGGAGCGCGGCAACCTCCTACGAGCAGTACTTC.

The chain joins TRBV4-1 to TRBJ2-7; 7 nucleotides line up with TRBD1. Per germline, CDR1 MGHRA and CDR2 YSYEKL. CDR3 length: 14 residues. The V gene end was trimmed by 4 bases and the J gene end by 6 bases; junction bases not matched to a gene: 9. CDR3 nucleotide sequence: TGCGCCAGCAGCCCCAGTACAGGGGTTTTCGAGCAGTACTTC. It translates to CASSPSTGVFEQYF.